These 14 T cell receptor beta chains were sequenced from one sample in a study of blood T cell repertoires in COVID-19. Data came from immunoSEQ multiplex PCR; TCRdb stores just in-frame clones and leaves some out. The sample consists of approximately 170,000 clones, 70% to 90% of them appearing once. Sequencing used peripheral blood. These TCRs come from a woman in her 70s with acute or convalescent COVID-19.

The CDR3 DNA reads as TGTGCCAGCAGCGTGAGGACTAGCGGATACACAGATACGCAGTATTTT. Translating gives CASSVRTSGYTDTQYF. The V and J genes are TRBV5-6 and TRBJ2-3; 10 bases are a match to TRBD2. The germline gives CDR1 SGHDT, CDR2 YYEEEE. J was trimmed by 2 bases and V by 4 bases; bases with no gene match: 7. The CDR3 is 16 amino acids.

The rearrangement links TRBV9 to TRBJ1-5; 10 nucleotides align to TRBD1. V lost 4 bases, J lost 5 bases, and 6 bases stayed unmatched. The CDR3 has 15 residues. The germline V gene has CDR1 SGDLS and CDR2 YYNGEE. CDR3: CASSPGTGVHQPQHF. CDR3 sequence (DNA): TGTGCCAGCAGCCCCGGGACAGGGGTTCATCAGCCCCAGCATTTT.

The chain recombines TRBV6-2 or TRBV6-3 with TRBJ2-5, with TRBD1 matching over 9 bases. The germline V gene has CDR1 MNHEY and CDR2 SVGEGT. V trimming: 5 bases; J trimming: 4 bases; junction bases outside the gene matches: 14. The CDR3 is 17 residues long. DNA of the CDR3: TGTGCCAGCAGTACCCAAACAGGGGGCTCTAAGGGAGAGACCCAGTACTTC. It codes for CASSTQTGGSKGETQYF.

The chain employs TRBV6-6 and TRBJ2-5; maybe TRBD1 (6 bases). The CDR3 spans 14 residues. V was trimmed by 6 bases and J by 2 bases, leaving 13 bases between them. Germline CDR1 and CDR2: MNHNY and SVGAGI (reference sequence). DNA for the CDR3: TGTGCCAGCAGAACTGGGGGCAGACAAGAGACCCAGTACTTC. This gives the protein CASRTGGRQETQYF.

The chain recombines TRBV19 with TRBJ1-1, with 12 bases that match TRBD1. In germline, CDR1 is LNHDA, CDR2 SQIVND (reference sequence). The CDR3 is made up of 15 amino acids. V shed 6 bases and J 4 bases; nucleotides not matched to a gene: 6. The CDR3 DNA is TGTGCCAGTAGCCTCCTGGGACAGGGGGCCACTGAAGCTTTCTTT. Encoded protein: CASSLLGQGATEAFF. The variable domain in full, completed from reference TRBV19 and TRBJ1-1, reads DGGITQSPKYLFRKEGQNVTLSCEQNLNHDAMYWYRQDPGQGLRLIYYSQIVNDFQKGDIAEGYSVSREKKESFPLTVTSAQKNPTAFYLCASSLLGQGATEAFFGQGTRLTVV.

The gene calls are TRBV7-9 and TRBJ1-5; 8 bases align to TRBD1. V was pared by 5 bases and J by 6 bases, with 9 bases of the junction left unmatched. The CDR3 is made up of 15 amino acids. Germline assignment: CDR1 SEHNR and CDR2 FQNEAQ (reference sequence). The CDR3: CASSRGQGRGQPQHF. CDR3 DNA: TGTGCCAGCAGCCGTGGACAGGGAAGAGGTCAGCCCCAGCATTTT. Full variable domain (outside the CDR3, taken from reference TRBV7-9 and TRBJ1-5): DTGVSQNPRHKITKRGQNVTFRCDPISEHNRLYWYRQTLGQGPEFLTYFQNEAQLEKSRLLSDRFSAERPKGSFSTLEIQRTEQGDSAMYLCASSRGQGRGQPQHFGDGTRLSIL.

For the CDR3, the DNA is TGTGCCAGCTCGCCCGCTCCTAGCGGATCCTACAATGAGCAGTTCTTC. Amino acid sequence: CASSPAPSGSYNEQFF. J is TRBJ2-1 and V is TRBV18; 7 bases match TRBD2. The CDR3 contains 16 residues. Germline loops: CDR1 KGHSH, CDR2 LQKENI. The trim removed 6 bases at V and 1 base at J, leaving 9 bases unmatched.

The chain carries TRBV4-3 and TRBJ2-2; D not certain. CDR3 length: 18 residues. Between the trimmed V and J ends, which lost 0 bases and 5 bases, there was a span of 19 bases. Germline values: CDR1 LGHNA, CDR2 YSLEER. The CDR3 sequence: CASSQELSLATATGELFF. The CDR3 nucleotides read TGCGCCAGCAGCCAAGAACTTAGTCTGGCGACTGCTACCGGGGAGCTGTTTTTT.

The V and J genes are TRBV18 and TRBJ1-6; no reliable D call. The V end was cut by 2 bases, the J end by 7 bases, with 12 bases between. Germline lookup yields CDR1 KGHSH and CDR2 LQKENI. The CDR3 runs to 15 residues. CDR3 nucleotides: TGTGCCAGCTCACCAGCCATAGATCGCAATTCACCCCTCCACTTT. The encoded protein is CASSPAIDRNSPLHF.

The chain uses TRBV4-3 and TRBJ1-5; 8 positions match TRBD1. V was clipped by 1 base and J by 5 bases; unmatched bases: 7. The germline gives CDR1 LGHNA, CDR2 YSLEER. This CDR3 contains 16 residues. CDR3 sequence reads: CASSQAFDRGDQPQHF. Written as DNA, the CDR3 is TGCGCCAGCAGCCAAGCCTTCGACAGGGGCGATCAGCCCCAGCATTTT.

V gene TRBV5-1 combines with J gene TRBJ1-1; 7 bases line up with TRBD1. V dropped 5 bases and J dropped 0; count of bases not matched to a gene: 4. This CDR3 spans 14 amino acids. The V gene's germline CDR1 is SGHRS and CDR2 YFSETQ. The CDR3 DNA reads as TGCGCCAGCAGGCCTACAGGGGTGAACACTGAAGCTTTCTTT. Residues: CASRPTGVNTEAFF.

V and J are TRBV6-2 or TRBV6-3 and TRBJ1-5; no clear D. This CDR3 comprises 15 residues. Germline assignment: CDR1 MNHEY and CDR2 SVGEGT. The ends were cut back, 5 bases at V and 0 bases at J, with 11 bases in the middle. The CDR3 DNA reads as TGTGCCAGCAGTGGACGGACTAATAGCAATCAGCCCCAGCATTTT. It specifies CASSGRTNSNQPQHF.

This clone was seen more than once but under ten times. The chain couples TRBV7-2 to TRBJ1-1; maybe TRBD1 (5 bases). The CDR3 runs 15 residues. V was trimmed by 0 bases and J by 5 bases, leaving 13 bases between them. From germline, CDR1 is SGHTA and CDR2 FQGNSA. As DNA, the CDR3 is TGTGCCAGCAGCTTAGCGCCTTCTAGGGGAACTGAAGCTTTCTTT. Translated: CASSLAPSRGTEAFF.

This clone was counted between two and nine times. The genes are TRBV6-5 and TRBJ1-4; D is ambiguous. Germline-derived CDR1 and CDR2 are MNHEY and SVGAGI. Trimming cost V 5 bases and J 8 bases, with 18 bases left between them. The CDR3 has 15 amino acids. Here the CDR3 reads CASSKIRIQSEKLFF. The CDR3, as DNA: TGTGCCAGCAGTAAGATCAGGATACAAAGCGAAAAACTGTTTTTT.